The present entry profiles one TCR beta chain with its context. Symptom resolution, clearance, or two negative PCRs marked donors in Cohort 3 as recovered. These data belong to a study of blood T cell repertoires in COVID-19. The V gene's germline CDR1 is SGDLS and CDR2 YYNGEE. V lost 1 base to trimming and J lost 5 bases; unmatched junction nucleotides: 4. The CDR3 covers 15 residues. This table comes from immunoSEQ multiplex PCR, and its TCRdb copy is limited to in-frame clones, with some not included. The table records about 330,000 clones, more than 70% of them present only once. This receptor was taken from a woman in her 30s who had recovered from COVID-19. This chain links TRBV9 with TRBJ1-2; 11 bases are shared with TRBD1. Source material: PBMCs or T cells enriched from blood (not recorded which). Here the CDR3 reads CASSVRGDRGYGYTF. CDR3 nucleotide sequence: TGTGCCAGCAGCGTAAGAGGGGACAGGGGGTATGGCTACACCTTC.